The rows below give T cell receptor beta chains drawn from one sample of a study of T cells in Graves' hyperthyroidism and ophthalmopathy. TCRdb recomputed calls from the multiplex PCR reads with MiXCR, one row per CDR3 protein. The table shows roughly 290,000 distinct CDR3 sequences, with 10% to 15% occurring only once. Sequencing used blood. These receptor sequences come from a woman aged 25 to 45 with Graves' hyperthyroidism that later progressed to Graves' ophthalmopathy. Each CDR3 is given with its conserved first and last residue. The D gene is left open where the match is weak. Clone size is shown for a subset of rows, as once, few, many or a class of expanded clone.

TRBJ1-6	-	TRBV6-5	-	CASSYSSGDYNSPLHF	TGTGCCAGCAGTTACTCTAGTGGCGATTATAATTCACCCCTCCACTTT
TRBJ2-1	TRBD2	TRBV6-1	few	CASSKLAGGGNEQSF	TGTGCCAGCAGCAAACTAGCGGGAGGAGGCAATGAGCAGTCCTTC
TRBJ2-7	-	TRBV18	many	CASSPGNQDYEQYF	TGTGCCAGCTCACCGGGGAACCAGGACTACGAGCAGTACTTC
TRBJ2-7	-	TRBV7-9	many	CASSPLDGYEQYF	TGTGCCAGCAGCCCTCTCGATGGCTACGAGCAGTACTTC
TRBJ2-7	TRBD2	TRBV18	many	CASSPGLADPYEQYF	TGTGCCAGCTCACCCGGACTAGCGGACCCCTACGAGCAGTACTTC
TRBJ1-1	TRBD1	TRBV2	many	CASILGQGGEAFF	TGTGCCAGCATTTTAGGACAGGGGGGTGAAGCTTTCTTT
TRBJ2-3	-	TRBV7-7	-	CASSLDWFNTQYF	TGTGCTAGCAGCTTAGATTGGTTCAATACGCAGTATTTT
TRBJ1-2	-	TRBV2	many	CASWYGGQTNYGYTF	TGTGCCAGCTGGTACGGCGGACAGACTAACTATGGCTACACCTTC
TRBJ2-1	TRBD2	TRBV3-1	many	CASSPLSGTSGDEQFF	TGTGCCAGCAGCCCCCTTTCCGGAACTAGCGGGGATGAGCAGTTCTTC
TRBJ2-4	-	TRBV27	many	CASSSRDGYLIQYF	TGTGCCAGCAGTTCCCGGGACGGTTACCTCATTCAGTACTTC
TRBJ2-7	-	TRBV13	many	CASSSIYSPYEQYF	TGTGCCAGCAGTTCTATATACAGTCCCTACGAGCAGTACTTC
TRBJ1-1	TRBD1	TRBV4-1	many	CASSQVLGTVGTEAFF	TGCGCCAGCAGCCAAGTCCTAGGGACAGTGGGCACTGAAGCTTTCTTT
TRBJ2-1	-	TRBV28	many	CASGWGRGEQFF	TGTGCCAGCGGATGGGGTCGGGGTGAGCAGTTCTTC
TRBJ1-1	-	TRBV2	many	CASRGNRESEAFF	TGTGCCAGCAGGGGTAACAGGGAGTCTGAAGCTTTCTTT
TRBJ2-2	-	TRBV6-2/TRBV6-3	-	CASSYSDWRGGELFF	TGTGCCAGCAGTTACTCTGATTGGAGAGGCGGGGAGCTGTTTTTT
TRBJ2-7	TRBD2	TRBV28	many	CASQAGGPYEQYF	TGTGCCAGCCAAGCGGGAGGGCCGTACGAGCAGTACTTC
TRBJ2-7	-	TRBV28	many	CASSPLSSEQYF	TGTGCCAGCAGTCCTCTAAGCTCCGAGCAGTACTTC
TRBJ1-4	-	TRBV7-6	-	CASSLVRGEKLFF	TGTGCCAGCAGCTTAGTTAGGGGGGAAAAACTGTTTTTT
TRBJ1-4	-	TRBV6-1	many	CATTSGTIGKLFF	TGTGCCACGACATCCGGGACAATAGGAAAACTGTTTTTT
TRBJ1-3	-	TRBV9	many	CASSVAPQGDTIYF	TGTGCCAGCAGCGTAGCTCCTCAAGGAGACACCATATATTTT
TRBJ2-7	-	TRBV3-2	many	CASSQGESGSSYEQYF	TGTGCCAGCAGCCAAGGGGAAAGCGGGAGTTCCTACGAGCAGTACTTC
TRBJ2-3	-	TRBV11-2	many	CASSLDGVPGTQYF	TGTGCCAGCAGCTTAGATGGGGTACCAGGTACGCAGTATTTT
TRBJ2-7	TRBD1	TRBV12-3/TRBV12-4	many	CASSLGTGLIPYEQYF	TGTGCCAGCAGTTTAGGGACAGGCCTCATACCCTACGAGCAGTACTTC
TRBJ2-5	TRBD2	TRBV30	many	CAWATSGRGETQYF	TGTGCCTGGGCGACTAGCGGGAGAGGAGAGACCCAGTACTTC
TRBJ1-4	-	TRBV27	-	CASSFVLGRAREKLFF	TGTGCCAGCAGTTTCGTCCTCGGCAGGGCACGTGAAAAACTGTTTTTT
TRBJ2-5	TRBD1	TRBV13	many	CASSLGTGEETQYF	TGTGCCAGCAGCTTAGGGACAGGGGAAGAGACCCAGTACTTC
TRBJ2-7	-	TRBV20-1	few	CSARDLYRDRGYEQYF	TGCAGTGCTAGAGATCTATATAGGGACCGTGGATACGAGCAGTACTTC
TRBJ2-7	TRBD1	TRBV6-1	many	CASGTGVSYEQYF	TGTGCCTCCGGGACAGGGGTTTCCTACGAGCAGTACTTC
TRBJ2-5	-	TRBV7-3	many	CASSFPEEETQYF	TGTGCCAGCAGCTTTCCGGAGGAAGAGACCCAGTACTTC
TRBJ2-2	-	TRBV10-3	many	CAIMGSVTNTGELFF	TGTGCCATCATGGGTAGCGTCACGAACACCGGGGAGCTGTTTTTT
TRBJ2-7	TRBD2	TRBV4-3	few	CASSQDSAGGTEQYF	TGCGCCAGCAGCCAAGATTCAGCGGGAGGGACCGAGCAGTACTTC
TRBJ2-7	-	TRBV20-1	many	CSARSPGELGTAEQYF	TGCAGTGCTAGATCCCCAGGGGAACTGGGCACTGCCGAGCAGTACTTC
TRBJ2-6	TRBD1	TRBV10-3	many	CAISLQGAAAAGANVLTF	TGTGCCATCAGCCTGCAGGGGGCGGCGGCCGCTGGGGCCAACGTCCTGACTTTC
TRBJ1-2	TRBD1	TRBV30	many	CAWTPSGGNYGYTF	TGTGCCTGGACCCCCTCAGGGGGGAACTATGGCTACACCTTC
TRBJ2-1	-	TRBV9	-	CASGPWNEQFF	TGTGCCAGCGGACCCTGGAATGAGCAGTTCTTC
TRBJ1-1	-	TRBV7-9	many	CATTSKGHTEAFF	TGTGCCACAACATCGAAAGGGCACACTGAAGCTTTCTTT
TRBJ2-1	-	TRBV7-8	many	CASSLSHSSNEQFF	TGTGCCAGCAGCTTATCACACAGTAGCAATGAGCAGTTCTTC
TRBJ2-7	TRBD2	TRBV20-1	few	CSARGLAGVSSYEQYF	TGCAGTGCTCGGGGACTAGCGGGAGTTTCCTCCTACGAGCAGTACTTC
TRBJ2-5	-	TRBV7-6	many	CASSFRARETQYF	TGTGCCAGCAGCTTCAGGGCTAGGGAGACCCAGTACTTC
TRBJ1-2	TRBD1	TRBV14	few	CARECGDSINYGYTF	TGTGCCAGGGAATGCGGGGACAGTATCAACTATGGCTACACCTTC
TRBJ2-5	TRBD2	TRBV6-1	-	CASSGTSGKKTQYF	TGTGCCAGCAGTGGGACTAGCGGGAAAAAGACCCAGTACTTC
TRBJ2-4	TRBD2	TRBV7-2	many	CASSSGGGQDIQYF	TGTGCCAGCAGCTCTGGCGGGGGGCAGGACATTCAGTACTTC
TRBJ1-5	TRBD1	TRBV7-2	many	CASSFAGGGNQPQHF	TGTGCCAGCAGCTTTGCAGGGGGCGGCAATCAGCCCCAGCATTTT
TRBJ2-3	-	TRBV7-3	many	CASSPLPGADTQYF	TGTGCCAGCAGCCCCCTACCTGGGGCAGATACGCAGTATTTT
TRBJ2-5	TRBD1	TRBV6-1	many	CASRPDQDRVETQYF	TGTGCCAGCAGACCCGACCAGGACAGGGTGGAGACCCAGTACTTC
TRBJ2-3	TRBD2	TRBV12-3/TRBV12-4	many	CASSQGLAEFTDTQYF	TGTGCCAGCAGCCAGGGACTAGCGGAATTCACAGATACGCAGTATTTT
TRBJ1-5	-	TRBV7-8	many	CASSPDSGTPLSQPQHF	TGTGCCAGCAGCCCGGACTCCGGGACTCCCCTTAGTCAGCCCCAGCATTTT
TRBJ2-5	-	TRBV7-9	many	CASSPRDSETQYF	TGTGCCAGCAGCCCTAGGGATTCGGAGACCCAGTACTTC
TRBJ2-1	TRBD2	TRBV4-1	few	CASSHVLAASYNEQFF	TGCGCCAGCAGCCACGTTCTAGCGGCCTCCTACAATGAGCAGTTCTTC
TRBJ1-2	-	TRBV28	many	CASSRDVGYGYTF	TGTGCCAGCAGTCGGGACGTGGGCTATGGCTACACCTTC
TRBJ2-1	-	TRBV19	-	CTSSRGWYNEQFF	TGTACCAGTAGTAGGGGCTGGTACAATGAGCAGTTCTTC
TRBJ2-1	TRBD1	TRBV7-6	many	CASSNPVTGVHEQFF	TGTGCCAGCAGCAATCCGGTGACAGGGGTTCATGAGCAGTTCTTC
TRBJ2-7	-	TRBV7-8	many	CASSPLGGGSSYEQYF	TGTGCCAGCAGCCCCCTCGGAGGAGGGAGCTCCTACGAGCAGTACTTC